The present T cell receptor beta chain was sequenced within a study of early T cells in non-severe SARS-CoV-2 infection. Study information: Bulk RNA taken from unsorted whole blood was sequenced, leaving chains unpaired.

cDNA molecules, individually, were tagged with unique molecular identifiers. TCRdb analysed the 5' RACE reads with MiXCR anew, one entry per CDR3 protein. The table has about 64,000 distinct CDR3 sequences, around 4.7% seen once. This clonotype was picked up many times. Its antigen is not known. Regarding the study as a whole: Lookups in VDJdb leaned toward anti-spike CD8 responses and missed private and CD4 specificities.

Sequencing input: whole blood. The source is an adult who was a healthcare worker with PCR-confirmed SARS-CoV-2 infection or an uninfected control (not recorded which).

CDR3 in amino acids: CASRYNRGEKLFF. CDR3 bases: TGTGCCAGCAGATACAACCGGGGCGAAAAACTGTTTTTT. The chain carries TRBV27 and TRBJ1-4; D possibly corresponds to TRBD1 (5 bases). V dropped 6 bases and J dropped 8 bases, with 13 bases sitting between them. The length of the CDR3 is 13 residues. From germline, CDR1 is MNHEY and CDR2 SMNVEV (reference sequence). The whole variable domain, remainder taken from reference TRBV27 and TRBJ1-4, is EAQVTQNPRYLITVTGKKLTVTCSQNMNHEYMSWYRQDPGLGLRQIYYSMNVEVTDKGDVPEGYKVSRKEKRNFPLILESPSPNQTSLYFCASRYNRGEKLFFGSGTQLSVL.